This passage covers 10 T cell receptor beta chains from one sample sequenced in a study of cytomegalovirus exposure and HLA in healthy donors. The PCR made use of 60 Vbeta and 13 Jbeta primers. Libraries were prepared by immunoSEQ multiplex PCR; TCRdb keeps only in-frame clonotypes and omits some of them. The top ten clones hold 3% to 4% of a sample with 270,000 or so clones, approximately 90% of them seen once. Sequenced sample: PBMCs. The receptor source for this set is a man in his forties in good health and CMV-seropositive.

The CDR3 here is CASSFPPGASGELFF. CDR3 bases: TGTGCCAGCAGTTTCCCCCCAGGGGCCTCCGGGGAGCTGTTTTTT. V is TRBV27 and J is TRBJ2-2, with D perhaps TRBD1 (6 bases). The CDR3 contains 15 residues. The germline CDR1 and CDR2 sequences are MNHEY and SMNVEV (reference sequence). The V end lost 3 bases, the J end lost 6 bases, and 14 bases lay between the germline ends.

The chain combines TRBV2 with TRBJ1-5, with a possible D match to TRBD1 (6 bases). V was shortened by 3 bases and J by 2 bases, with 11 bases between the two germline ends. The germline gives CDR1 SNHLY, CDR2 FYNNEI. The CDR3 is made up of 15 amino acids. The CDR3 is CASSEQGPGNQPQHF. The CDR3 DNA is TGTGCCAGCAGTGAGCAGGGGCCCGGCAATCAGCCCCAGCATTTT. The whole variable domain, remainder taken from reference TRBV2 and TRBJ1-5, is EPEVTQTPSHQVTQMGQEVILRCVPISNHLYFYWYRQILGQKVEFLVSFYNNEISEKSEIFDDQFSVERPDGSNFTLKIRSTKLEDSAMYFCASSEQGPGNQPQHFGDGTRLSIL.

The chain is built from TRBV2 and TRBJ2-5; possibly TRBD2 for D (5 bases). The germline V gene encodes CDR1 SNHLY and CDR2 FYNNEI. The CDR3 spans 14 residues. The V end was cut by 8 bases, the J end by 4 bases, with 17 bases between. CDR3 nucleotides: TGTGCCAGCCCCGCCAACTCCCGGGGAGAGACCCAGTACTTC. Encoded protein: CASPANSRGETQYF.

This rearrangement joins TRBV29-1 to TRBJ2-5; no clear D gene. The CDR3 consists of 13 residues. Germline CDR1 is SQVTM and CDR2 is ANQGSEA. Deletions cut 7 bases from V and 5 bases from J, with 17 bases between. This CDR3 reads CSASLGRRETQYF. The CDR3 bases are TGCAGCGCCTCACTGGGCAGACGGGAGACCCAGTACTTC.

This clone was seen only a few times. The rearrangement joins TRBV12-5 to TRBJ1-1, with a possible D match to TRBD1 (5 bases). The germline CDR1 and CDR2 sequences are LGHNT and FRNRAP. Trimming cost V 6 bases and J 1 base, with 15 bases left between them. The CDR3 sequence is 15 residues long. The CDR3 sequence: CASGFQRGKNTEAFF. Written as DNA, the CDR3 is TGTGCTAGTGGCTTTCAGCGGGGGAAGAACACTGAAGCTTTCTTT.

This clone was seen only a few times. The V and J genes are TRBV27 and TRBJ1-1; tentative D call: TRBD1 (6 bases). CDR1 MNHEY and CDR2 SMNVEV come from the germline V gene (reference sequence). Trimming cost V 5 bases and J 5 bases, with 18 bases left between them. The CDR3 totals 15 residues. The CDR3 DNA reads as TGTGCCAGCAGTAGACGCGGGGGGCTTAGAACTGAAGCTTTCTTT. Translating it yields CASSRRGGLRTEAFF.

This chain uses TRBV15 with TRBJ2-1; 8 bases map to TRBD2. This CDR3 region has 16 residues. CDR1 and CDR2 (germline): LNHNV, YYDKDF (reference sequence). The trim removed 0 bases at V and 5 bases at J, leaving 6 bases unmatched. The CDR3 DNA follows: TGTGCCACCAGCAGAGAAGGCGGGAGGAACCACAATGAGCAGTTCTTC. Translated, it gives CATSREGGRNHNEQFF.

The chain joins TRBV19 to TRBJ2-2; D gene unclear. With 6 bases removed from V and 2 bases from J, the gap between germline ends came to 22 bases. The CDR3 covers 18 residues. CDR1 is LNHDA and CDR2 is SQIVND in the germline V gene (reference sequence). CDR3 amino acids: CASSPYYNWAFNTGELFF. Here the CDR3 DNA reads TGTGCCAGTAGCCCATATTATAACTGGGCCTTTAACACCGGGGAGCTGTTTTTT.

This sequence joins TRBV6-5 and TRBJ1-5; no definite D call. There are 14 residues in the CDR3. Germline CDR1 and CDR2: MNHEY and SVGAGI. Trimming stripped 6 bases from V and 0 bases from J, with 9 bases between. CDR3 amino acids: CASSLDFSNQPQHF. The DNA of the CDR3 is TGTGCCAGCAGCCTAGATTTTAGCAATCAGCCCCAGCATTTT.

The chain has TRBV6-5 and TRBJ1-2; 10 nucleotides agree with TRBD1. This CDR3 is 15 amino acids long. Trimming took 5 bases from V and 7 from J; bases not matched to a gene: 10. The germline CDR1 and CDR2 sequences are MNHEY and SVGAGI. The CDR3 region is CASSGSGTGASGYTF. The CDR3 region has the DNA TGTGCCAGCAGTGGCTCCGGGACAGGGGCTAGTGGCTACACCTTC.